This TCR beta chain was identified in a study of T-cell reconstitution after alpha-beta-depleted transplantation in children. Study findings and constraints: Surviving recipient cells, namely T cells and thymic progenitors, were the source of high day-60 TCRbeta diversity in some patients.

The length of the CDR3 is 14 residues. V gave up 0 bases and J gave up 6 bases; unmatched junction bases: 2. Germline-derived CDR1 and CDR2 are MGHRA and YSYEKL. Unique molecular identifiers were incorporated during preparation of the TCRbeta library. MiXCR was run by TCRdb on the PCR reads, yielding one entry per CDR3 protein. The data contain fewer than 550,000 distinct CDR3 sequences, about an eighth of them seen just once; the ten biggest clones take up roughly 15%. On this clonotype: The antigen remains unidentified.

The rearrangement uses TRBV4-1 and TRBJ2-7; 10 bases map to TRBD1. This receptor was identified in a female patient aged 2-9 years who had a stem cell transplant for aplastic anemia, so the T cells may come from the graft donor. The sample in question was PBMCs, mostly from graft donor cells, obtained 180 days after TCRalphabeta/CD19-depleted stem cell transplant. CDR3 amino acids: CASSQDRTGGEQYV. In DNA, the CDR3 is TGCGCCAGCAGCCAAGACAGGACAGGGGGCGAGCAGTACGTC.